This entry lists 21 T cell receptor beta chains sequenced from one sample in a study of blood T cell repertoires in COVID-19. Produced via immunoSEQ multiplex PCR; TCRdb's table is partial and in-frame only. Seen here are around 150,000 clones, around 80% observed once, and the top ten hold about 8.3%. The sample consisted of peripheral blood. Receptor source: a man aged 55 to 70 with acute or convalescent COVID-19.

CDR3 amino acids: CASSVTGGDSPLHF. CDR3 DNA: TGTGCCAGCAGCGTGACAGGGGGAGATTCACCCCTCCACTTT. This chain links TRBV9 with TRBJ1-6, with TRBD1 matching 9 bases. The CDR3 consists of 14 residues. Germline values: CDR1 SGDLS, CDR2 YYNGEE. V lost 2 bases to trimming and J lost 8 bases; unmatched junction nucleotides: 2.

This clone came up a few times. The chain uses TRBV9 and TRBJ2-3; TRBD2 aligns across 8 bases. V lost 4 bases to trimming and J lost 0 bases; unmatched junction nucleotides: 4. Germline-derived CDR1 and CDR2 are SGDLS and YYNGEE. The CDR3 length is 15 residues. CDR3 amino acids: CASSFSGDSTDTQYF. The CDR3 nucleotides read TGTGCCAGCAGCTTTAGCGGGGACAGCACAGATACGCAGTATTTT. The full variable domain, in which reference TRBV9 and TRBJ2-3 provide the parts outside the CDR3, is DSGVTQTPKHLITATGQRVTLRCSPRSGDLSVYWYQQSLDQGLQFLIQYYNGEERAKGNILERFSAQQFPDLHSELNLSSLELGDSALYFCASSFSGDSTDTQYFGPGTRLTVL.

V gene TRBV4-1 combines with J gene TRBJ2-7; 8 bases fit TRBD2. The germline CDR1 and CDR2 sequences are MGHRA and YSYEKL. CDR3 length: 14 amino acids. V shed 0 bases, J shed 7 bases, and the junction held 5 bases outside the gene matches. CDR3 residues: CASSQDGGGQEQYF. The CDR3, as DNA: TGCGCCAGCAGCCAAGACGGGGGGGGCCAAGAGCAGTACTTC.

The chain is built from TRBV30 and TRBJ2-7, with a tentative D call TRBD2 (6 bases). CDR1 is GTSNPN and CDR2 is SVGIG in the germline V gene (reference sequence). Trimming removed 7 bases from V and 6 bases from J, with 22 bases in between. CDR3 length: 14 residues. The CDR3 is CASALIGGAGEQYF. CDR3 bases: TGTGCCTCCGCCCTTATTGGAGGGGCCGGCGAGCAGTACTTC.

The chain is built from TRBV12-3 or TRBV12-4 and TRBJ2-5; D may be TRBD2 (5 bases). The CDR3 has 11 amino acids. Trimming took off 7 bases at V and 5 bases at J, with 8 bases between the two ends. This CDR3 is CASTPGETQYF. DNA for the CDR3: TGTGCCAGCACCCCGGGGGAGACCCAGTACTTC.

Note on this clone: This same CDR3 is encoded by further DNA sequences in the sample. The chain joins TRBV29-1 to TRBJ1-2; 9 bases fit TRBD1. V dropped 6 bases and J dropped 6; count of bases not matched to a gene: 5. The germline CDR1 and CDR2 sequences are SQVTM and ANQGSEA. The CDR3 is 12 amino acids. CDR3 residues: CSVGGQGHGYTF. DNA for the CDR3: TGCAGCGTCGGCGGACAGGGGCATGGCTACACCTTC.

This clone was detected ten times or more. The DNA of the CDR3 is TGTGCCAGCAGCGGCTCGGACAGGGCCCTTAACTATGGCTACACCTTC. Amino acid sequence: CASSGSDRALNYGYTF. The V and J genes are TRBV2 and TRBJ1-2; 8 bases fit TRBD1. Germline CDR1 and CDR2: SNHLY and FYNNEI. This CDR3 is 16 amino acids long. V trimming: 6 bases; J trimming: 1 base; junction bases outside the gene matches: 10.

The chain is built from TRBV7-8 and TRBJ2-3; 15 nucleotides agree with TRBD2. This CDR3 spans 14 amino acids. Germline V lookup: CDR1 SGHVS, CDR2 FQNEAQ. V was pared by 5 bases and J by 12 bases, with 6 bases of the junction left unmatched. The CDR3 DNA sequence: TGTGCCAGCAGCCCCGGGACTAGCGGGGGGAGACAGTATTTT. This encodes CASSPGTSGGRQYF.

The chain carries TRBV11-2 and TRBJ1-4; TRBD1 might be the D (5 bases). The germline V gene has CDR1 SGHAT and CDR2 FQNNGV. Trimming cost V 7 bases and J 8 bases, with 14 bases left between them. This CDR3 contains 13 residues. The CDR3 region has the DNA TGTGCCAGCACCCCGGGGGGAGGGGAAAAACTGTTTTTT. Amino acids: CASTPGGGEKLFF. Using reference TRBV11-2 and TRBJ1-4 for the parts outside the CDR3, the full variable domain is EAGVAQSPRYKIIEKRQSVAFWCNPISGHATLYWYQQILGQGPKLLIQFQNNGVVDDSQLPKDRFSAERLKGVDSTLKIQPAKLEDSAVYLCASTPGGGEKLFFGSGTQLSVL.

This clone was counted only a few times. The chain carries TRBV3-1 (or the pseudogene TRBV3-2) and TRBJ2-3; TRBD1 aligns across 8 bases. V lost 3 bases to trimming and J lost 3 bases; unmatched junction nucleotides: 8. The CDR3 covers 16 residues. CDR1 and CDR2 (germline): LGHDT, YNNKEL (reference sequence). The CDR3 DNA reads as TGTGCCAGCAGCCAGAGCAGGGGGCGCTGGACAGATACGCAGTATTTT. It codes for CASSQSRGRWTDTQYF.

The chain links TRBV19 to TRBJ2-7; D possibly corresponds to TRBD1 (7 bases). The CDR3 is 15 amino acids. V was pared by 1 base and J by 3 bases, with 13 bases between. Germline lookup yields CDR1 LNHDA and CDR2 SQIVND (reference sequence). In DNA form, the CDR3 reads TGTGCCAGTAGTATAGGCGGGACAGCTTTCTACGAGCAGTACTTC. Its protein product is CASSIGGTAFYEQYF.

The gene calls are TRBV2 and TRBJ2-5; 7 nucleotides line up with TRBD1. Trimming took 6 bases from V and 5 from J; bases not matched to a gene: 9. The CDR3 totals 14 residues. The germline V gene has CDR1 SNHLY and CDR2 FYNNEI. CDR3 sequence (DNA): TGTGCCAGCAGGGATAGACAGGGACGGGAGACCCAGTACTTC. Residues: CASRDRQGRETQYF.

V gene TRBV11-2 combines with J gene TRBJ2-7, with a weak D call TRBD1 (6 bases). This CDR3 comprises 14 residues. V lost 7 bases to trimming and J lost 4 bases, with 17 bases between them. The germline V gene has CDR1 SGHAT and CDR2 FQNNGV. The CDR3: CASTSIQGSYEQYF. For the CDR3, the DNA is TGTGCCAGCACCTCAATACAGGGCTCGTACGAGCAGTACTTC.

This chain links TRBV6-1 with TRBJ1-2, with a weak D call TRBD1 (6 bases). This CDR3 is built from 13 residues. CDR1 and CDR2 from the germline V gene are MNHNS and SASEGT. V was shortened by 3 bases and J by 1 base, with 6 bases between the two germline ends. This chain's CDR3 is CASSEDSNYGYTF. CDR3 coding DNA: TGTGCCAGCAGTGAGGACAGTAACTATGGCTACACCTTC.

This sequence joins TRBV2 and TRBJ2-3, with TRBD1 identical over 9 bases. V lost 9 bases, J lost 5 bases, and 12 bases stayed unmatched. The CDR3 is made up of 15 amino acids. Germline V gives CDR1 SNHLY, CDR2 FYNNEI. The CDR3 sequence: CASNQGDRAKDTQYF. The DNA of the CDR3 is TGTGCCAGTAATCAAGGGGACAGGGCAAAAGATACGCAGTATTTT.

The gene calls are TRBV6-2 or TRBV6-3 and TRBJ2-1; D gene ambiguous. This CDR3 contains 14 residues. Germline values: CDR1 MNHEY, CDR2 SVGEGT. Trimming stripped 2 bases from V and 6 bases from J, with 11 bases between. CDR3 bases: TGTGCCAGCAGTTACAGTTCTGCGGCCAATGAGCAGTTCTTC. As protein: CASSYSSAANEQFF.

DNA of the CDR3: TGTGCCAGCGATGGACAGGGGGCCGAGACCCAGTACTTC. This codes for CASDGQGAETQYF. The V and J genes are TRBV7-2 and TRBJ2-5; TRBD1 aligns across 11 bases. This CDR3 region has 13 residues. Germline V gene sequence: CDR1 SGHTA, CDR2 FQGNSA. The V segment lost 8 bases and the J segment 5 bases; nucleotides outside the gene matches: 4.

The chain employs TRBV5-1 and TRBJ1-2; 10 positions agree with TRBD1. CDR1 SGHRS and CDR2 YFSETQ come from the germline V gene. After removal of 4 bases from V and 6 bases from J, the junction contained 6 bases not matched to a gene. The CDR3 spans 14 residues. This chain's CDR3 is CASSNRDRGNGYTF. The CDR3 DNA sequence: TGCGCCAGCAGCAACCGGGACAGGGGTAATGGCTACACCTTC. The full variable domain, its missing parts supplied by reference TRBV5-1 and TRBJ1-2, is KAGVTQTPRYLIKTRGQQVTLSCSPISGHRSVSWYQQTPGQGLQFLFEYFSETQRNKGNFPGRFSGRQFSNSRSEMNVSTLELGDSALYLCASSNRDRGNGYTFGSGTRLTVV.

This clone was found a few times. V usage is TRBV4-3 and J usage is TRBJ1-5, with unresolved D. Germline V CDR1 and CDR2: LGHNA, YSLEER. The CDR3 is made up of 14 amino acids. Trimming removed 3 bases at V and 2 bases at J, with 8 bases between. The CDR3 protein is CASSHRPGNQPQHF. DNA of the CDR3: TGCGCCAGCAGCCACCGTCCCGGCAATCAGCCCCAGCATTTT.

V is TRBV4-1 and J is TRBJ1-2; 8 positions agree with TRBD1. V was clipped by 0 bases and J by 3 bases; unmatched bases: 3. The germline V gene has CDR1 MGHRA and CDR2 YSYEKL. The CDR3 spans 15 residues. This chain's CDR3 is CASSQDNRGDYGYTF. CDR3 sequence (DNA): TGCGCCAGCAGCCAAGATAACAGGGGGGACTATGGCTACACCTTC.

V usage is TRBV6-5 and J usage is TRBJ1-4, with TRBD1 matching 7 bases. V lost 4 bases, J lost 8 bases, and 13 bases stayed unmatched. CDR3 length: 16 residues. Germline loops: CDR1 MNHEY, CDR2 SVGAGI. The CDR3 DNA reads as TGTGCCAGCAGTTTTACAGGGGAGAAGCAGGAGGAAAAACTGTTTTTT. As protein: CASSFTGEKQEEKLFF.